The 26 T cell receptor beta chains below come from one sample, sequenced in a study of blood T cell repertoires in COVID-19. Clones were read by immunoSEQ multiplex PCR, and TCRdb kept only the in-frame ones, dropping some. The table includes under 250,000 clones, more than 75% detected once. Sequences were obtained from peripheral blood. These receptors came from a woman between 40 and 55 years old with COVID-19, enrolled during active disease.

The DNA for the CDR3 is TGTGCCAGCAGTGATGGACAACCTGGGGCGGCCGGGGAGACCCAGTACTTC. Translating it yields CASSDGQPGAAGETQYF. The chain links TRBV2 to TRBJ2-5; D is perhaps TRBD1 (5 bases). Germline V gene lookup returns CDR1 SNHLY and CDR2 FYNNEI. Between the trimmed V and J ends, which lost 3 bases and 5 bases, there was a span of 22 bases. The CDR3 runs to 17 residues. Full variable domain (rest looked up from reference TRBV2 and TRBJ2-5): EPEVTQTPSHQVTQMGQEVILRCVPISNHLYFYWYRQILGQKVEFLVSFYNNEISEKSEIFDDQFSVERPDGSNFTLKIRSTKLEDSAMYFCASSDGQPGAAGETQYFGPGTRLLVL.

Here the CDR3 reads CAIRDAEESPLHF. CDR3 nucleotide sequence: TGTGCCATCAGGGATGCGGAAGAGTCACCCCTCCACTTT. The rearrangement links TRBV10-3 to TRBJ1-6; no clear D. V lost 6 bases to trimming and J lost 10 bases, with 13 bases between them. The CDR3 length is 13 residues. Per the germline V gene, CDR1 is ENHRY and CDR2 is SYGVKD.

This clone was detected ten times or more. This chain uses TRBV6-4 with TRBJ1-1; no definite D call. The CDR3 is 13 amino acids. From germline, CDR1 is MRHNA and CDR2 SNTAGT. The V gene lost 6 bases and the J gene lost 2 bases, with 10 bases spanning the gap. CDR3 in DNA: TGTGCCAGCAGGCGAAGTCCTAACACTGAAGCTTTCTTT. Protein sequence: CASRRSPNTEAFF.

This clone came up a few times. The V gene is TRBV18, the J gene TRBJ2-7, with 11 bases identical to TRBD1. Germline V lookup: CDR1 KGHSH, CDR2 LQKENI. CDR3 length: 14 amino acids. J gave up 7 bases and V 6 bases, and 8 bases lay outside the gene matches. CDR3 bases: TGTGCCAGCTCGCCTGGACAGGGGGCGGGTGAGCAGTACTTC. This encodes CASSPGQGAGEQYF.

The rearrangement links TRBV15 to TRBJ2-5; perhaps TRBD1 as D (6 bases). The CDR3 spans 13 residues. Trimming removed 4 bases from V and 1 base from J, with 7 bases in between. Germline V gene sequence: CDR1 LNHNV, CDR2 YYDKDF (reference sequence). The CDR3 reads CATSNRVQETQYF. The CDR3 region has the DNA TGTGCCACCAGCAACAGGGTCCAAGAGACCCAGTACTTC. The full variable domain, rest sourced from reference TRBV15 and TRBJ2-5, is DAMVIQNPRYQVTQFGKPVTLSCSQTLNHNVMYWYQQKSSQAPKLLFHYYDKDFNNEADTPDNFQSRRPNTSFCFLDIRSPGLGDTAMYLCATSNRVQETQYFGPGTRLLVL.

About this clone: Sequence at one end of the junction differs from germline and may be a read error. The chain couples TRBV5-4 to TRBJ2-6; D unresolved. Germline V gene sequence: CDR1 SGHNT, CDR2 YYREEE (reference sequence). CDR3 length: 15 amino acids. The CDR3 coding sequence is TGTACCAGCAGCTCCCCGGGTCTGGGGGCCAACGTCCTGACTTTC. Translation gives CTSSSPGLGANVLTF.

The J gene is TRBJ2-4, the V gene TRBV18; D possibly corresponds to TRBD2 (7 bases). The ends were cut back, 2 bases at V and 0 bases at J, with 17 bases in the middle. Germline values: CDR1 KGHSH, CDR2 LQKENI. CDR3 length: 18 amino acids. The CDR3 sequence: CASSPTSPGGLAKNIQYF. The CDR3 nucleotides read TGTGCCAGCTCACCAACCTCTCCGGGGGGCTTAGCCAAAAACATTCAGTACTTC.

The rearrangement links TRBV2 to TRBJ2-7, with D maybe TRBD2 (6 bases). Germline V CDR1 and CDR2: SNHLY, FYNNEI. The CDR3 is 13 amino acids. The V and J ends lost 7 bases and 5 bases respectively, with 15 bases between them. DNA for the CDR3: TGTGCCAGCACCCAGGAGGGATCCCACGAGCAGTACTTC. It is translated as CASTQEGSHEQYF. The full variable domain, in which reference TRBV2 and TRBJ2-7 provide the parts outside the CDR3, is EPEVTQTPSHQVTQMGQEVILRCVPISNHLYFYWYRQILGQKVEFLVSFYNNEISEKSEIFDDQFSVERPDGSNFTLKIRSTKLEDSAMYFCASTQEGSHEQYFGPGTRLTVT.

The chain recombines TRBV7-6 with TRBJ1-3, with 7 nucleotides matching TRBD1. This CDR3 has 15 residues. Trimming removed 1 base from V and 2 bases from J; junction bases left unmatched: 2. Germline-derived CDR1 and CDR2 are SGHVS and FNYEAQ. The CDR3 here is CASSLETGPGNTIYF. DNA for the CDR3: TGTGCCAGCAGCTTAGAGACAGGGCCTGGAAACACCATATATTTT. Drawing the rest from reference TRBV7-6 and TRBJ1-3, the complete variable domain is GAGVSQSPRYKVTKRGQDVALRCDPISGHVSLYWYRQALGQGPEFLTYFNYEAQQDKSGLPNDRFSAERPEGSISTLTIQRTEQRDSAMYRCASSLETGPGNTIYFGEGSWLTVV.

This clone showed up just a few times. The CDR3 loop reads CASSQGMVLAGTSQETQYF. The CDR3 bases are TGTGCCAGCAGCCAAGGGATGGTACTAGCGGGAACTAGTCAAGAGACCCAGTACTTC. V and J are TRBV4-2 and TRBJ2-5; TRBD2 matches 10 bases. Per the germline V gene, CDR1 is LGHNA and CDR2 is YNFKEQ. The CDR3 covers 19 residues. Trimming took 1 base from V and 2 from J; bases not matched to a gene: 13.

The chain uses TRBV13 and TRBJ1-1; TRBD1 aligns across 7 bases. Germline CDR1 is PRHDT and CDR2 is FYEKMQ (reference sequence). The CDR3 totals 13 residues. Trimming removed 4 bases from V and 8 bases from J; junction bases left unmatched: 7. The CDR3: CASSWQGQREAFF. In nucleotides, the CDR3 is TGTGCCAGCAGCTGGCAGGGACAGCGAGAAGCTTTCTTT.

The chain joins TRBV11-3 to TRBJ2-1, with TRBD1 matching over 10 bases. This CDR3 comprises 16 residues. Trimming took 5 bases from V and 0 from J; bases not matched to a gene: 4. From germline, CDR1 is SGHNT and CDR2 YENEEA. The DNA for the CDR3 is TGTGCCAGCAGCCCCCGGACAGGGGGCTCCTACAATGAGCAGTTCTTC. Amino acid sequence: CASSPRTGGSYNEQFF.

This clone was detected once. The chain has TRBV6-2 or TRBV6-3 and TRBJ2-7; 10 nucleotides line up with TRBD1. CDR3 length: 14 amino acids. Trimming at V came to 5 bases and at J to 3 bases, leaving 4 bases not matched to a gene. In germline, CDR1 is MNHEY, CDR2 SVGEGT. CDR3 DNA: TGTGCCAGCAGTCGGACAGGGGGTTTCTACGAGCAGTACTTC. Translating gives CASSRTGGFYEQYF.

This clone appeared once. This sample includes further DNA sequences coding for the same CDR3. The rearrangement joins TRBV30 to TRBJ1-2, with D possibly TRBD1 on 5 matching bases. CDR3 length equals 13 residues. Germline V gene sequence: CDR1 GTSNPN, CDR2 SVGIG (reference sequence). V gave up 2 bases and J gave up 4 bases, with 11 bases separating them. The DNA of the CDR3 is TGTGCCTGGAGTTATAGGGGCGGCTATGGCTACACCTTC. Its protein product is CAWSYRGGYGYTF.

The chain employs TRBV4-3 and TRBJ1-1, with 8 bases that match TRBD1. V shed 0 bases, J shed 3 bases, and the junction held 9 bases outside the gene matches. The germline V gene encodes CDR1 LGHNA and CDR2 YSLEER. The CDR3 runs to 17 residues. CDR3 sequence: CASSQDPQGQGYTEAFF. The CDR3 region has the DNA TGCGCCAGCAGCCAAGATCCCCAAGGACAGGGATACACTGAAGCTTTCTTT.

This chain links TRBV5-1 with TRBJ1-6, with D perhaps matching TRBD1 (6 bases). V shed 6 bases and J shed 5 bases, with 15 bases lying between them. CDR1 and CDR2 from the germline V gene are SGHRS and YFSETQ. CDR3 length: 15 amino acids. The CDR3 DNA follows: TGCGCCAGCACCCGCGGGGGCGTCGATAATTCACCCCTCCACTTT. Translated: CASTRGGVDNSPLHF.

V gene TRBV20-1 combines with J gene TRBJ2-7; unclear D gene. Germline values: CDR1 DFQATT, CDR2 SNEGSKA (reference sequence). Trimming pared 6 bases from V and 4 bases from J, leaving 7 bases between. This CDR3 contains 10 residues. CDR3 nucleotide sequence: TGCAGTGCACTTTATTACGAGCAGTACTTC. Translated: CSALYYEQYF.

This clone was seen a single time. The chain joins TRBV19 to TRBJ2-7; 7 nucleotides agree with TRBD2. The junction had 13 bases not matched to a gene; V was cut back by 8 bases and J by 3 bases. This CDR3 region has 15 residues. Per the germline V gene, CDR1 is LNHDA and CDR2 is SQIVND (reference sequence). For the CDR3, the DNA is TGTGCCAGTGGCAGAGGGCCTAGCGGACACTACGAGCAGTACTTC. This sequence encodes CASGRGPSGHYEQYF.

The chain carries TRBV7-2 and TRBJ2-1; TRBD2 agrees at 12 bases. Germline V gene sequence: CDR1 SGHTA, CDR2 FQGNSA. This CDR3 is 16 amino acids long. Losses at the gene ends were 5 bases for V and 7 bases for J; bases not matched to a gene: 9. The CDR3 reads CASSVPLAGGQNEQFF. DNA of the CDR3: TGTGCCAGCAGCGTCCCCCTAGCGGGGGGGCAGAATGAGCAGTTCTTC. Combining the CDR3 with reference TRBV7-2 and TRBJ2-1 gives the whole variable domain GAGVSQSPSNKVTEKGKDVELRCDPISGHTALYWYRQSLGQGLEFLIYFQGNSAPDKSGLPSDRFSAERTGGSVSTLTIQRTQQEDSAVYLCASSVPLAGGQNEQFFGPGTRLTVL.

V gene TRBV20-1 combines with J gene TRBJ2-1, with 7 bases identical to TRBD2. After removal of 6 bases from V and 12 bases from J, the junction contained 8 bases not matched to a gene. Germline CDR1 is DFQATT and CDR2 is SNEGSKA (reference sequence). The CDR3 runs to 11 residues. The CDR3 loop is CSATAGLPQFF. DNA of the CDR3: TGCAGTGCCACCGCGGGACTACCGCAGTTCTTC.

A few counts support this clone. This chain links TRBV5-6 with TRBJ2-6, with D possibly being TRBD1 (5 bases). Germline CDR1 and CDR2: SGHDT and YYEEEE. The CDR3 sequence is 15 residues long. The germline V and J ends were trimmed by 0 bases and 3 bases, with 7 bases remaining between them. This CDR3 reads CASSLEGDGANVLTF. CDR3 DNA sequence: TGTGCCAGCAGCTTGGAAGGGGATGGGGCCAACGTCCTGACTTTC.

This clone has a single count. This chain joins TRBV5-1 and TRBJ2-3; 15 nucleotides line up with TRBD2. The germline CDR1 and CDR2 sequences are SGHRS and YFSETQ. The CDR3 consists of 20 residues. V gave up 5 bases and J gave up 2 bases; unmatched junction bases: 15. The CDR3 nucleotides are TGCGCCAGCAGTCTACCCCCGGGACTAGCGGGGGGCACCGACACAGATACGCAGTATTTT. Its translation is CASSLPPGLAGGTDTDTQYF.

The chain joins TRBV10-1 to TRBJ1-3; D may be TRBD1 (5 bases). The length of the CDR3 is 17 residues. CDR1 is WNHNN and CDR2 is SYGVQD in the germline V gene (reference sequence). Trimming cost V 3 bases and J 0 bases, with 15 bases left between them. As DNA, the CDR3 is TGCGCCAGCAGTGAAGGTGGATCAGGGATCTCTGGAAACACCATATATTTT. Its translation is CASSEGGSGISGNTIYF.

This clone was detected only once. V and J are TRBV10-2 and TRBJ2-5; a weak D match, TRBD1 (6 bases). Per germline, CDR1 WSHSY and CDR2 SAAADI. The V end lost 5 bases, the J end lost 0 bases, and 10 bases lay between the germline ends. This CDR3 contains 14 residues. CDR3 residues: CASSLQGNQETQYF. As DNA, the CDR3 is TGCGCCAGCAGTTTACAGGGCAACCAAGAGACCCAGTACTTC.

V is TRBV18 and J is TRBJ2-2, with TRBD2 identical over 7 bases. The germline gives CDR1 KGHSH, CDR2 LQKENI. Unmatched junction bases numbered 1, after V lost 4 bases and J lost 2 bases. The CDR3 sequence is 14 residues long. The CDR3 DNA sequence: TGTGCCAGCTCACGCGGGAGTAACACCGGGGAGCTGTTTTTT. Residues: CASSRGSNTGELFF.

The V and J genes are TRBV7-3 and TRBJ1-3; 9 bases align to TRBD1. With V trimmed by 5 bases and J by 0 bases, 8 bases remained unmatched. The CDR3 extends over 17 amino acids. The germline CDR1 and CDR2 sequences are SGHTA and FQGTGA. The CDR3, as DNA: TGTGCCAGCAGCCCCACAGGGGGCGCCGACTCTGGAAACACCATATATTTT. This gives the protein CASSPTGGADSGNTIYF. The whole variable domain, remainder taken from reference TRBV7-3 and TRBJ1-3, is GAGVSQTPSNKVTEKGKYVELRCDPISGHTALYWYRQSLGQGPEFLIYFQGTGAADDSGLPNDRFFAVRPEGSVSTLKIQRTERGDSAVYLCASSPTGGADSGNTIYFGEGSWLTVV.